Listed here is a single T cell receptor beta chain. V was pared by 7 bases and J by 0 bases, with 3 bases of the junction left unmatched. Germline values: CDR1 SQVTM, CDR2 ANQGSEA. This CDR3 is 12 amino acids long. This entry comes from a study of cytomegalovirus exposure and HLA in healthy donors. 13 Jbeta primers and 60 Vbeta primers were used for the PCR. Libraries were prepared by immunoSEQ multiplex PCR; TCRdb keeps only in-frame clonotypes and omits some of them. Of around 180,000 clones listed, roughly 80% were seen once; the top ten hold 1.6%. The TCR was taken from a woman aged 50 to 65 in good health and CMV-seronegative. Material for sequencing was PBMCs. V and J are TRBV29-1 and TRBJ2-7; 7 nucleotides align to TRBD2. The CDR3 sequence: CSAGTTSYEQYF. CDR3 sequence (DNA): TGCAGCGCCGGGACTACCTCCTACGAGCAGTACTTC.